Detailed here is one T cell receptor (beta chain). Its antigen is still unknown. Trimming shortened V by 0 bases and J by 0 bases, and 15 bases separated the two germline ends. This CDR3 is built from 18 residues. Germline V lookup: CDR1 MGHRA, CDR2 YSYEKL. This record comes from a study of cytomegalovirus exposure and HLA in healthy donors. The study ran its PCR with 60 Vbeta and 13 Jbeta primers. TCRdb's copy holds only in-frame clones and misses some; the assay was immunoSEQ multiplex PCR. The table lists 150,000 to 200,000 clones, approximately 86% of them singletons. Study-wide results and caveats: The classifier reportedly diagnosed cytomegalovirus status with high sensitivity and specificity. A later analysis linked a missense DCLRE1C variant to TCR beta V- and J-gene trimming.

The V gene is TRBV4-1, the J gene TRBJ1-5, with D tentatively TRBD1 (5 bases). This clonotype was obtained from a young woman in good health and CMV-seronegative. Sequencing input: PBMCs. CDR3 protein: CASSQDSTGQYSNQPQHF. Here the CDR3 DNA reads TGCGCCAGCAGCCAAGATTCAACAGGCCAATATAGCAATCAGCCCCAGCATTTT.